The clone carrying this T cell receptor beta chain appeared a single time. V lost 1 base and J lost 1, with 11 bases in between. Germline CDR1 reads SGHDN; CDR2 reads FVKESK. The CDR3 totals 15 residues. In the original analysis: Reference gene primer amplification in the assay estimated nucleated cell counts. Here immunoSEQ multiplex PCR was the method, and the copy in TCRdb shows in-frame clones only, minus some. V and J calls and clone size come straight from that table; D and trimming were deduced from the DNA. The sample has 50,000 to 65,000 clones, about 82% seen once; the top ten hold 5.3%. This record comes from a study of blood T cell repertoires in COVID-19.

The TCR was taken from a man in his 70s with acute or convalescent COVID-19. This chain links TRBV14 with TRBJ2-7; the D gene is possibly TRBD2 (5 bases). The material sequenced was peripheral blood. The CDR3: CASSQAGSRSYEQYF. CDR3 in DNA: TGTGCCAGCAGCCAAGCGGGGTCTCGGTCCTACGAGCAGTACTTC.